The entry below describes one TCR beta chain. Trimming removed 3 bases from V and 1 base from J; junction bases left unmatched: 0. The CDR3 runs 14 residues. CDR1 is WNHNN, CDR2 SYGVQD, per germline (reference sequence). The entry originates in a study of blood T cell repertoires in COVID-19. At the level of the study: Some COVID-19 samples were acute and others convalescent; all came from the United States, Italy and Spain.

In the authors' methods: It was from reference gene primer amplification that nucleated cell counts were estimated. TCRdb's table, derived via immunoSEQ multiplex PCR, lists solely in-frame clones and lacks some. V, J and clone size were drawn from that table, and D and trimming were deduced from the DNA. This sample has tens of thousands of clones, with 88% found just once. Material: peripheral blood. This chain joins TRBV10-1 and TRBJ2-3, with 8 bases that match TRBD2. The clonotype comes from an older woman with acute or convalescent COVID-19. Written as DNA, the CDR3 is TGCGCCAGCAGTGAAGCGGGGGGCACAGATACGCAGTATTTT. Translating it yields CASSEAGGTDTQYF.